This TCR beta chain was captured in a study of CD8+ T cells in alopecia areata. Study observations and caveats: Resident alphabeta T-cell populations of normal skin are likewise subject to sequencing in scalp samples. It was lesional scalp, especially alopecia totalis/universalis, that showed higher clonality than normal scalp. The study found TCR sharing across patients less clear than in mice, possibly for HLA reasons.

This clone was found a few times. Its antigen is unknown. Germline assignment: CDR1 PRHDT and CDR2 FYEKMQ (reference sequence). This CDR3 has 15 residues. V gave up 6 bases and J gave up 5 bases; unmatched junction bases: 9. After isolation, RNA underwent reverse transcription to generate cDNA as the sequencing template. Clones were read by immunoSEQ multiplex PCR, and TCRdb kept only the in-frame ones, dropping some. The data hold about 200,000 clones, with more than 55% observed a single time. The receptor was derived from a human donor in good health. The chain recombines TRBV13 with TRBJ1-2, with 10 bases matching TRBD1. Input material: CD8+ T cells sorted from blood. The CDR3 DNA reads TGTGCCAGCAGTCGACAGGGGGCGCCTCTTTATGGCTACACCTTC. Its translation: CASSRQGAPLYGYTF.